This is a list of T cell receptor beta chains from one sample in a study of early T cells in non-severe SARS-CoV-2 infection. Using its own MiXCR run on the 5' RACE reads, TCRdb lists one record per CDR3 protein. This sample has around 60,000 distinct CDR3 sequences; under 10% occur once, and the top ten carry 8% to 9%. The source material was whole blood. The source of these receptors is an adult who was a healthcare worker with PCR-confirmed SARS-CoV-2 infection or an uninfected control (not recorded which). Both conserved end residues are part of each CDR3. Each record gives: V gene, clone size, J gene, D gene, CDR3 DNA, CDR3 protein. The D gene is left open where the match is weak. Not all rows give a size; the values are once, few, many and, for expanded clones, a class.

>TRBV12-3/TRBV12-4|many|TRBJ2-1|TRBD2
TGTGCCAGCCGTAAACTAGCGGGAGGCAATGAGCAGTTCTTC
CASRKLAGGNEQFF
>TRBV10-2|.|TRBJ1-6|.
TGCGCCAGCAGTGAGGGGGCCAGGAATTCACCCCTCCACTTT
CASSEGARNSPLHF
>TRBV10-2|many|TRBJ2-7|TRBD1
TGCGCCAGCAGCGACAGGGCCCGCTACGAGCAGTACTTC
CASSDRARYEQYF
>TRBV9|many|TRBJ2-5|TRBD2
TGTGCCAGCAGCGTAGGACGGACTAGCAATGTCTTGACAGAGACCCAGTACTTC
CASSVGRTSNVLTETQYF
>TRBV7-2|many|TRBJ2-1|.
TGTGCCAGCAGCTTAGGGGCTAGCGTTTACAATGAGCAGTTCTTC
CASSLGASVYNEQFF
>TRBV30|.|TRBJ2-3|.
TGTGCCTGGAGAGCCGGGCCGGGAAGTGTTGATACGCAGTATTTT
CAWRAGPGSVDTQYF
>TRBV3-1|few|TRBJ1-2|.
TGTGCCAGCAGCCAAGATTACGGGGCGGGAGGCTACACCTTC
CASSQDYGAGGYTF
>TRBV11-1|few|TRBJ2-7|TRBD1
TGTGCCAGCAGCTCCCGAGACAGGGGGCCCGCCGAGCAGTACTTC
CASSSRDRGPAEQYF
>TRBV5-5|many|TRBJ1-5|.
TGTGCCAGCAGCTTCGGGGCAGGATACTATAGCAATCAGCCCCAGCATTTT
CASSFGAGYYSNQPQHF
>TRBV5-6|many|TRBJ2-1|TRBD2
TGTGCCAGCAGATTACTATTCGGGACTAGCGACTCCTACAATGAGCAGTTCTTC
CASRLLFGTSDSYNEQFF
>TRBV27|many|TRBJ2-7|TRBD1
TGTGCCAGCAGTTTGACGTTCCCGGGACAGGGAGACGAGCAGTACTTC
CASSLTFPGQGDEQYF
>TRBV5-1|.|TRBJ2-1|TRBD2
TGCGCCGGCAGCTTGGTTGGTAGCGGGAGCTATGATGAGCAGTTCTTC
CAGSLVGSGSYDEQFF
>TRBV6-5|many|TRBJ2-7|TRBD1
TGTGCCAGCCGACAGGGGGAGGCCTACGAGCAGTACTTC
CASRQGEAYEQYF
>TRBV30|few|TRBJ2-7|TRBD1
TGTGCCTGCGACCGCCGCTACAGGGGCGAGCAGTACTTC
CACDRRYRGEQYF
>TRBV13|.|TRBJ2-7|TRBD2
TGTGCCAGCACCTTGGGCCTAGCGGTCTCCTACGAGCAGTACTTC
CASTLGLAVSYEQYF
>TRBV29-1|.|TRBJ2-7|TRBD2
TGCAGCGTCGGGACTAGCGGGAGTGGGGAGCAGTACTTC
CSVGTSGSGEQYF
>TRBV6-2/TRBV6-3|many|TRBJ2-7|.
TGTGCCAGCAGCCAAGGGGCCTACGAGCAGTACTTC
CASSQGAYEQYF
>TRBV6-5|.|TRBJ1-1|.
TGTGCCAGCAGCCCGCCGGGGCCTGAAGCTTTCTTT
CASSPPGPEAFF
>TRBV29-1|few|TRBJ1-3|.
TGCAGCGTTGACGGGGTCCGCTCTGGAAACACCATATATTTT
CSVDGVRSGNTIYF
>TRBV10-3|many|TRBJ2-3|.
TGTGCCATCAGTGAGTCGAAACGGGAGACATCCACAGATACGCAGTATTTT
CAISESKRETSTDTQYF
>TRBV4-3|.|TRBJ2-1|.
TGCGCCAGCAGCCAAGAGGCGGGATCCAATGAGCAGTTCTTC
CASSQEAGSNEQFF
>TRBV18|many|TRBJ2-7|TRBD2
TGTGCCAGCTCACCCGTAACGACTAGCGTCCACGAGCAGTACTTC
CASSPVTTSVHEQYF
>TRBV3-1|few|TRBJ1-3|.
TGTGCCAGCGGGCGCGACAGGTGGCCCGACTCTGGAAACACCATATATTTT
CASGRDRWPDSGNTIYF
>TRBV29-1|.|TRBJ1-3|.
TGCAGCGTTGACCCAGGGAACTCTGGAAACACCATATATTTT
CSVDPGNSGNTIYF
>TRBV5-4|few|TRBJ2-5|TRBD2
TGTGCCAGCAGCTTGGGGGCCCCCGGACTAGCGGGAGGGTACCAAGAGACCCAGTACTTC
CASSLGAPGLAGGYQETQYF
>TRBV5-5|many|TRBJ2-1|.
TGTGCCAGCGGCTGGACGAGCTCCTACAATGAGCAGTTCTTC
CASGWTSSYNEQFF
>TRBV11-1|few|TRBJ1-2|.
TGTGCCAGCAGCTTTGACACCTACTATGGCTACACCTTC
CASSFDTYYGYTF
>TRBV6-2/TRBV6-3|many|TRBJ2-7|TRBD2
TGTGCCAGCAGTTACCCCGACAGACTAGCGAAGCCCTACGAGCAGTACTTC
CASSYPDRLAKPYEQYF
>TRBV19|.|TRBJ2-3|TRBD2
TGTGCCAGTAGCAGAGCCTCCGGGACTAGCGGGAGGTACACAGATACGCAGTATTTT
CASSRASGTSGRYTDTQYF
>TRBV6-2/TRBV6-3|many|TRBJ1-2|.
TGTGCCAGCAGTTACTCTCCAGGGGCGTATGGCTACACCTTC
CASSYSPGAYGYTF
>TRBV20-1|many|TRBJ2-7|.
TGCAGTGCTACTATCTACGAGCAGTACTTC
CSATIYEQYF
>TRBV6-6|many|TRBJ2-7|TRBD1
TGTGCCAGCAGAAGAGGGGACAGCTCCTACGAGCAGTACTTC
CASRRGDSSYEQYF
>TRBV5-1|many|TRBJ1-2|.
TGCGCCAGCAGCTTGGCCCGAGGGGATGAGCAAGGCTACACCTTC
CASSLARGDEQGYTF
>TRBV5-1|many|TRBJ2-5|TRBD2
TGCGCCAGCAGCTCGGGACTAGCGGGAGCATACCAAGAGACCCAGTACTTC
CASSSGLAGAYQETQYF
>TRBV24-1|many|TRBJ1-1|TRBD1
TGTGCCACCCGCAGACAGGGACAAGCTTTCTTT
CATRRQGQAFF
>TRBV3-1|medium-sized|TRBJ2-7|TRBD2
TGTGCCAGCAGCCAAGGACCTAAATGGGGGGGACTTGCGACCTACGAGCAGTACTTC
CASSQGPKWGGLATYEQYF
>TRBV6-1|.|TRBJ2-3|TRBD2
TGTGCCAGCACCGTAACTAGCGGGACCCTGGATACGCAGTATTTT
CASTVTSGTLDTQYF
>TRBV5-4|many|TRBJ2-5|.
TGTGCCAGCAGCCGCGCCCAAGAGACCCAGTACTTC
CASSRAQETQYF
>TRBV6-5|many|TRBJ2-7|.
TGTGCCAGCAGACCAAACAACTACTACGAGCAGTACTTC
CASRPNNYYEQYF
>TRBV4-1|few|TRBJ2-5|.
TGCGCCAGCAGCTATGCCCCTCTCGTGGAGACCCAGTACTTC
CASSYAPLVETQYF
>TRBV5-1|many|TRBJ1-4|.
TGCGCCAGCAGCTTGGAGGGCAGAACTAATGAAAAACTGTTTTTT
CASSLEGRTNEKLFF
>TRBV7-9|many|TRBJ1-2|.
TGTGCCAGCAGCGGAACTAACTATGGCTACACCTTC
CASSGTNYGYTF
>TRBV11-3|many|TRBJ2-1|.
TGTGCCAGCAGCCAGACCTACAATGAGCAGTTCTTC
CASSQTYNEQFF
>TRBV29-1|.|TRBJ2-2|.
TGCAGCGTTGAAGATGCACTGAGCACCGGGGAGCTGTTTTTT
CSVEDALSTGELFF
>TRBV20-1|many|TRBJ1-2|.
TGCAGTGCCAGCCCGGGGGCTAGCGGCTACACCTTC
CSASPGASGYTF
>TRBV5-4|many|TRBJ2-2|TRBD2
TGTGCCAGCAGCTCAAGGACTAGCGGGAGGGTTTGGTCGAACACCGGGGAGCTGTTTTTT
CASSSRTSGRVWSNTGELFF
>TRBV24-1|many|TRBJ2-2|TRBD2
TGTGCCACCAGTGGCCTAGCGGGAGGGCCCGGAACCGGGGAGCTGTTTTTT
CATSGLAGGPGTGELFF
>TRBV3-1|.|TRBJ2-7|TRBD1
TGTGCCAGCAGCCAAGACCCAGGGGGAAGAGGTGAGCAGTACTTC
CASSQDPGGRGEQYF
>TRBV6-5|.|TRBJ2-3|TRBD1
TGTGCCAGCAGTGCGGGGACAGGGGGCACAGATACGCAGTATTTT
CASSAGTGGTDTQYF
>TRBV5-8|many|TRBJ1-5|TRBD1
TGTGCCAGCAGCGTCTTCACGGGACAGGGGGCAGAAAATCAGCCCCAGCATTTT
CASSVFTGQGAENQPQHF
>TRBV6-1|many|TRBJ1-5|TRBD1
TGTGCCAGCAGGGGGCCGGGACAGAATAATCAGCCCCAGCATTTT
CASRGPGQNNQPQHF
>TRBV18|many|TRBJ2-1|TRBD2
TGTGCCAGCTCACCGACTAGCGGCAAATACAATGAGCAGTTCTTC
CASSPTSGKYNEQFF
>TRBV12-3/TRBV12-4|few|TRBJ2-5|.
TGTGCCAGCAGTTTACGTCTGGAGACCCAGTACTTC
CASSLRLETQYF
>TRBV5-4|.|TRBJ2-7|.
TGTGCCAGCAGCCCAGGACGCGCGGTCTACGAGCAGTACTTC
CASSPGRAVYEQYF
>TRBV5-1|.|TRBJ2-1|.
TGCGCCAGCAGCTTGGAAGGGGTCGACTACAATGAGCAGTTCTTC
CASSLEGVDYNEQFF